The 28 T cell receptor beta chains below all came from one sample that was sequenced in a study of blood T cells in healthy people across ages. For the second PCR, which ran for about 7 to 11 cycles, a sample-barcoded 5' primer and a J-beta primer mix were used. TCRdb itself ran the 5' RACE reads through MiXCR, one entry per CDR3 protein. The sample includes some 1.8 million distinct CDR3 sequences, roughly two fifths of them seen just once. The sample was blood. The receptors here all came from a human donor in good health.

This chain links TRBV6-6 with TRBJ2-7; D gene uncertain. The CDR3 extends over 15 amino acids. Trimming cost V 0 bases and J 2 bases, with 11 bases left between them. Germline V gene sequence: CDR1 MNHNY, CDR2 SVGAGI (reference sequence). CDR3 sequence reads: CASSYSNDRTYEQYF. For the CDR3, the DNA is TGTGCCAGCAGTTACTCAAATGACCGAACCTACGAGCAGTACTTC.

V gene TRBV29-1 combines with J gene TRBJ2-3; D is possibly TRBD1 or TRBD2 (6 bases each). Germline assignment: CDR1 SQVTM and CDR2 ANQGSEA. This CDR3 region has 13 residues. V lost 6 bases, J lost 2 bases, and 12 bases lay in between. CDR3 nucleotide sequence: TGCAGCGTCCTAGGGGGGCTCACAGATACGCAGTATTTT. Translating it yields CSVLGGLTDTQYF.

This chain uses TRBV4-1 with TRBJ2-7, with D possibly being TRBD1 (5 bases). Germline values: CDR1 MGHRA, CDR2 YSYEKL. V lost 0 bases to trimming and J lost 4 bases, with 10 bases between them. This CDR3 has 14 amino acids. CDR3 nucleotides: TGCGCCAGCAGCCAAGACAACAGGTTTTACGAGCAGTACTTC. It specifies CASSQDNRFYEQYF.

This chain links TRBV28 with TRBJ1-1, with unresolved D. V was trimmed by 5 bases and J by 5 bases, leaving 12 bases between them. The CDR3 is 13 amino acids. Germline assignment: CDR1 MDHEN and CDR2 SYDVKM. The CDR3 DNA is TGTGCCAGCAGTCAGATCGGGCGGACTGAAGCTTTCTTT. This codes for CASSQIGRTEAFF.

This clonotype was seen more than once but under ten times. V gene TRBV7-9 combines with J gene TRBJ1-1; D unresolved. Germline lookup yields CDR1 SEHNR and CDR2 FQNEAQ (reference sequence). V was cut by 0 bases and J by 7 bases, with 12 bases left in between. This CDR3 comprises 14 residues. CDR3 nucleotide sequence: TGTGCCAGCAGCTTAGCAGAGGGTAGTGGTGAAGCTTTCTTT. Protein sequence: CASSLAEGSGEAFF.

This clonotype was detected only a few times. This chain uses TRBV20-1 with TRBJ2-1; D is unresolved. Per germline, CDR1 DFQATT and CDR2 SNEGSKA (reference sequence). This CDR3 has 13 residues. V was trimmed by 3 bases and J by 9 bases, leaving 15 bases between them. CDR3 sequence (DNA): TGCAGTGCTAGTGAGAAGGGTATGGGTGAGCAGTTCTTC. This gives the protein CSASEKGMGEQFF.

The chain combines TRBV28 with TRBJ1-1; possibly TRBD1 for D (5 bases). Germline V lookup: CDR1 MDHEN, CDR2 SYDVKM. This CDR3 has 15 residues. Between the trimmed V and J ends, which lost 5 bases and 0 bases, there was a span of 13 bases. The CDR3 sequence: CASSIPRDVNTEAFF. In DNA, the CDR3 is TGTGCCAGCAGTATTCCCAGGGATGTGAACACTGAAGCTTTCTTT.

V gene TRBV20-1 combines with J gene TRBJ1-2; TRBD1 matches 7 bases. The CDR3 consists of 12 residues. Germline trimming cut 4 bases from V and 8 bases from J; bases unmatched to any gene: 7. Germline V lookup: CDR1 DFQATT, CDR2 SNEGSKA (reference sequence). Here the CDR3 DNA reads TGCAGTGCTACGATCACAGGGGAAGGCTACACCTTC. Amino acids: CSATITGEGYTF.

The chain uses TRBV6-5 and TRBJ2-5, with TRBD2 identical over 8 bases. This CDR3 has 13 residues. V gave up 5 bases and J gave up 7 bases; unmatched junction bases: 6. In germline, CDR1 is MNHEY, CDR2 SVGAGI. The CDR3 DNA is TGTGCCAGCAGTAACCGACTAGCGCGGACCCAGTACTTC. The encoded protein is CASSNRLARTQYF.

This clonotype was detected a few times. J is TRBJ2-7 and V is TRBV6-2 or TRBV6-3; D uncertain. Trimming took off 5 bases at V and 2 bases at J, with 7 bases between the two ends. Germline-derived CDR1 and CDR2 are MNHEY and SVGEGT. CDR3 length: 12 residues. The CDR3 DNA is TGTGCCAGCAGTAAAGTCCCCTACGAGCAGTACTTC. Amino acid sequence: CASSKVPYEQYF.

The chain uses TRBV14 and TRBJ2-6; D unresolved. V lost 1 base and J lost 1, with 8 bases in between. The CDR3 is made up of 16 amino acids. Germline values: CDR1 SGHDN, CDR2 FVKESK. DNA for the CDR3: TGTGCCAGCAGCCAAGCATGGATTTCTGGGGCCAACGTCCTGACTTTC. It codes for CASSQAWISGANVLTF.

This chain connects TRBV29-1 to TRBJ1-2; D gene unclear. Germline V gene sequence: CDR1 SQVTM, CDR2 ANQGSEA. Trimming shortened V by 7 bases and J by 7 bases, and 16 bases separated the two germline ends. This CDR3 is 12 amino acids long. The CDR3 spells CSAGRGDGGYTF. CDR3 DNA sequence: TGCAGCGCCGGGCGGGGTGACGGTGGCTACACCTTC.

The chain links TRBV4-2 to TRBJ2-3; TRBD2 agrees at 7 bases. The germline gives CDR1 LGHNA, CDR2 YNFKEQ. Trimming removed 1 base from V and 2 bases from J; junction bases left unmatched: 6. The CDR3 consists of 16 residues. CDR3: CASSQATGGYTDTQYF. The CDR3 DNA is TGTGCCAGCAGCCAAGCGACGGGGGGATACACAGATACGCAGTATTTT.

There are many counts of this clonotype. The chain recombines TRBV5-1 with TRBJ2-3; 7 bases agree with TRBD1. The CDR3 has 14 amino acids. V lost 3 bases and J lost 4; bases outside the gene matches: 5. CDR1 and CDR2 (germline): SGHRS, YFSETQ. This CDR3 is CASSSLQGSDTQYF. In nucleotides, the CDR3 is TGCGCCAGCAGCTCCTTACAGGGGTCAGATACGCAGTATTTT.

The chain is built from TRBV3-1 and TRBJ2-6; unclear D gene. The CDR3 totals 15 residues. Trimming shortened V by 3 bases and J by 4 bases, and 10 bases separated the two germline ends. Germline-derived CDR1 and CDR2 are LGHDT and YNNKEL (reference sequence). CDR3 amino acids: CASSQPFGGANVLTF. The CDR3 nucleotides are TGTGCCAGCAGCCAGCCTTTCGGGGGGGCCAACGTCCTGACTTTC.

The rearrangement joins TRBV20-1 to TRBJ2-7, with 7 bases identical to TRBD1. V lost 2 bases and J lost 0; bases outside the gene matches: 7. Germline loops: CDR1 DFQATT, CDR2 SNEGSKA (reference sequence). CDR3 length: 15 residues. CDR3 in amino acids: CSARSETGSSYEQYF. The CDR3, as DNA: TGCAGTGCTAGAAGTGAGACAGGGAGCTCCTACGAGCAGTACTTC.

The CDR3 DNA is TGCGCCAGCAGCCAAGACACACAGGGGAATAGCAATCAGCCCCAGCATTTT. Translated: CASSQDTQGNSNQPQHF. This chain links TRBV4-3 with TRBJ1-5, with TRBD1 identical over 7 bases. Germline V gene sequence: CDR1 LGHNA, CDR2 YSLEER. V trimming: 0 bases; J trimming: 0 bases; junction bases outside the gene matches: 5. CDR3 length: 17 residues.

There are many counts of this clonotype. The chain uses TRBV4-1 and TRBJ2-5, with 8 bases matching TRBD2. Unmatched junction bases numbered 9, after V lost 1 base and J lost 5 bases. This CDR3 spans 16 amino acids. The germline gives CDR1 MGHRA, CDR2 YSYEKL. The CDR3 protein is CASSQVKTGGPETQYF. CDR3 bases: TGCGCCAGCAGCCAAGTGAAAACGGGGGGGCCGGAGACCCAGTACTTC.

This clonotype was seen at least ten times. The chain has TRBV28 and TRBJ2-4; D is uncertain. V was trimmed by 2 bases and J by 3 bases, leaving 5 bases between them. The CDR3 has 13 residues. In germline, CDR1 is MDHEN, CDR2 SYDVKM. The CDR3 DNA reads TGTGCCAGCAGTTTACCCGTCAAAAACATTCAGTACTTC. Translation gives CASSLPVKNIQYF.

This clonotype occurred a few times. The rearrangement joins TRBV4-2 to TRBJ1-4; 10 bases agree with TRBD1. The CDR3 length is 15 residues. V lost 1 base, J lost 6 bases, and 2 bases stayed unmatched. Germline values: CDR1 LGHNA, CDR2 YNFKEQ. The CDR3 DNA is TGTGCCAGCAGCCAAGGACAGGGGGCTGATGAAAAACTGTTTTTT. This codes for CASSQGQGADEKLFF.

This chain uses TRBV4-3 with TRBJ1-4, with a tentative D call TRBD1 (5 bases). CDR3 length: 15 amino acids. Germline assignment: CDR1 LGHNA and CDR2 YSLEER. The V gene lost 1 base and the J gene lost 8 bases, with 14 bases spanning the gap. In DNA form, the CDR3 reads TGCGCCAGCAGCCAAGGACGGGGCCTGGGGGAAAAACTGTTTTTT. Translating it yields CASSQGRGLGEKLFF.

The V gene is TRBV20-1, the J gene TRBJ1-2; no clear D. CDR1 DFQATT and CDR2 SNEGSKA come from the germline V gene (reference sequence). V lost 1 base and J lost 5, with 11 bases in between. The CDR3 is made up of 13 amino acids. CDR3 bases: TGCAGTGCTAGAGTTGGTGGGGTATATGGCTACACCTTC. Translated, it gives CSARVGGVYGYTF.

This clonotype was counted a few times. The rearrangement joins TRBV12-3 or TRBV12-4 to TRBJ2-5; no definite D call. The J call may be faulty, since TRBJ2-7 better matches the DNA end. The CDR3 consists of 14 residues. The CDR3 DNA reads as TGTGCCAGCAGTTTTTCGCTGGCTGAAGCCGAGCAGTACTTC. This sequence encodes CASSFSLAEAEQYF.

The sample holds a few counts of this clonotype. The CDR3 bases are TGTGCCAGCAGCCACCCGGGGGGAGAGACCCAGTACTTC. This codes for CASSHPGGETQYF. V and J are TRBV6-5 and TRBJ2-5, with 7 bases identical to TRBD2. From germline, CDR1 is MNHEY and CDR2 SVGAGI. Trimming took 6 bases from V and 4 from J; bases not matched to a gene: 5. There are 13 residues in the CDR3.

The rearrangement uses TRBV12-3 or TRBV12-4 and TRBJ2-7; D possibly corresponds to TRBD1 (6 bases). Trimming pared 5 bases from V and 2 bases from J, leaving 16 bases between. This CDR3 is built from 15 residues. The CDR3 region has the DNA TGTGCCAGCAGTCTCTATAAGACAGGACCCTACGAGCAGTACTTC. Residues: CASSLYKTGPYEQYF.

The chain uses TRBV7-2 and TRBJ1-1, with 7 bases aligning to TRBD1. The trim removed 0 bases at V and 0 bases at J, leaving 7 bases unmatched. Germline V gene lookup returns CDR1 SGHTA and CDR2 FQGNSA. This CDR3 has 17 residues. The CDR3 bases are TGTGCCAGCAGCTTAGCGGGACAGCTGTTATTGAACACTGAAGCTTTCTTT. It codes for CASSLAGQLLLNTEAFF.

The rearrangement joins TRBV4-2 to TRBJ2-3, with D unclear. V shed 3 bases and J shed 6 bases, with 16 bases lying between them. Germline CDR1 reads LGHNA; CDR2 reads YNFKEQ. The CDR3 loop spans 15 amino acids. This CDR3 reads CASSHTVSPTDTQYF. As DNA, the CDR3 is TGTGCCAGCAGCCATACCGTGTCGCCCACGGATACGCAGTATTTT.

The rearrangement uses TRBV3-1 and TRBJ1-1; no clear D gene. The CDR3 has 16 residues. The germline CDR1 and CDR2 sequences are LGHDT and YNNKEL (reference sequence). V lost 7 bases to trimming and J lost 3 bases, with 21 bases between them. In nucleotides, the CDR3 is TGTGCCAGCACCAATGGAGTAGGGAGGGAGTACACTGAAGCTTTCTTT. Its translation is CASTNGVGREYTEAFF.